A single T cell receptor (beta chain) is shown here with its context. Its specificity is not known. The sample comes from a study of long-term antiretroviral therapy in people with HIV. Study results and limitations: Pre-ART clonal expansion yielded clones that dominated the repertoire at all time points.

With V trimmed by 1 base and J by 8 bases, 6 bases remained unmatched. Germline CDR1 is LGHNA and CDR2 is YNFKEQ. CDR3 size: 14 residues. The authors ran the immunoSEQ assay, v3.0, at survey level. The repertoire was sequenced with immunoSEQ multiplex PCR; TCRdb's copy has only in-frame clones and lacks some. The data show approximately 26,000 clones, about 81% seen once. This sample comprised unsorted PBMCs, obtained 2.9 years after starting antiretroviral therapy. The receptor's source is a man aged 50 or older with HIV. V is TRBV4-2 and J is TRBJ1-1, with TRBD1 matching 8 bases. Written as DNA, the CDR3 is TGTGCCAGCAGCCAAGTAGACAGGGGTTCCGAAGCTTTCTTT. This gives the protein CASSQVDRGSEAFF.